This TCR beta chain comes out of a study of blood T cell repertoires in COVID-19. Study in general: The origin of the acute and convalescent COVID-19 samples was the United States, Italy and Spain.

Per the authors' pipeline: Estimation of nucleated cell counts was performed using reference gene primer amplification. TCRdb's copy holds only in-frame clones and misses some; the assay was immunoSEQ multiplex PCR. V and J calls plus clone size are reproduced from that table; the DNA served to infer D and trimming. The sample holds approximately 250,000 clones; approximately 88% are singletons and the top ten take more than 1%. Trimming removed 0 bases at V and 8 bases at J, with 22 bases between. CDR1 is SGHNT, CDR2 YENEEA, per germline. The CDR3 loop spans 18 amino acids. The study assigned cohorts using participant-reported clinical history.

The chain joins TRBV11-3 to TRBJ1-4, with TRBD1 as a possible D gene (5 bases). The sequence was obtained from a woman between 40 and 55 years old with acute COVID-19. Sequencing used PBMCs or T cells enriched from blood (not recorded which). The CDR3 sequence: CASSLDAPRRGLDEKLFF. The CDR3 bases are TGTGCCAGCAGCTTAGATGCCCCGCGGAGGGGTTTGGACGAAAAACTGTTTTTT.